The clone carrying this TCR beta chain occurred many times. Its antigen is unknown. Construction of the TCRbeta library involved unique molecular identifiers. TCRdb fed the PCR reads into MiXCR, producing one record per CDR3 protein. The sample shows 100,000 or so distinct CDR3 sequences, 15% to 18% of them seen only once. The sample belongs to a study of T-cell reconstitution after alpha-beta-depleted transplantation in children. Study observations and caveats: A year had passed since transplant, and T-cell counts and diversity by then came mostly from newly produced T cells.

Trimming removed 10 bases from V and 5 bases from J, with 20 bases in between. The CDR3 has 14 amino acids. This material consisted of PBMCs, mostly from graft donor cells, taken 180 days after TCRalphabeta/CD19-depleted stem cell transplant. The gene calls are TRBV12-3 or TRBV12-4 and TRBJ1-1; TRBD1 might be the D (5 bases). The clonotype comes from a male patient between 2 and 15 years old who had a stem cell transplant for acute lymphoblastic leukemia, so the T cells may come from the graft donor. The CDR3 reads CATRTGGLRTEAFF. The DNA of the CDR3 is TGTGCCACGAGAACAGGTGGGTTGAGGACTGAAGCTTTCTTT.